This T cell receptor (beta chain) was profiled in a study of blood T cell repertoires in COVID-19. Study in general: The United States, Italy and Spain were the sources of the acute and convalescent COVID-19 samples.

TCRdb keeps only in-frame clones here, not all; method: immunoSEQ multiplex PCR. The table includes roughly 200,000 clones, approximately 86% detected once. This CDR3 spans 11 amino acids. Germline CDR1 reads ENHRY; CDR2 reads SYGVKD. V lost 10 bases and J 0 bases, leaving 4 bases between the germline ends. Material for sequencing was PBMCs or T cells enriched from blood (not recorded which). The chain combines TRBV10-3 with TRBJ1-3; D gene unclear. The TCR was taken from a woman aged 60-70 years with acute COVID-19. CDR3 nucleotides: TGTGCCACCTTCTCTGGAAACACCATATATTTT. Translation: CATFSGNTIYF.